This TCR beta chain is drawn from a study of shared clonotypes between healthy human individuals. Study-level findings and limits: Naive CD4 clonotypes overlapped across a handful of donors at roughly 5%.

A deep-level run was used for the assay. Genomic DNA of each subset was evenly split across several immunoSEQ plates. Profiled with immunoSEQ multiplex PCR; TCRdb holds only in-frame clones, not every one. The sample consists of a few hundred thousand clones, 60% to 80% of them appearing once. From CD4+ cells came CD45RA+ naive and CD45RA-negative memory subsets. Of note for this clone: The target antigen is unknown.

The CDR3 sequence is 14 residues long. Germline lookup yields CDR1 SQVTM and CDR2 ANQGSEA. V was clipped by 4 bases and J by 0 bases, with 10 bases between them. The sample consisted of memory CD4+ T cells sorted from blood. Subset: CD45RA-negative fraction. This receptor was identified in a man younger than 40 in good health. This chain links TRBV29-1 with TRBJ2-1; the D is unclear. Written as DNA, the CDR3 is TGCAGCGTTGTGGCGCCGAGCTCCTACAATGAGCAGTTCTTC. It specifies CSVVAPSSYNEQFF.